A single sample is the source of the 17 T cell receptor beta chains below, sequenced in a study of blood T cell repertoires in COVID-19. Produced via immunoSEQ multiplex PCR; TCRdb's table is partial and in-frame only. The data contain about 200,000 clones, about three quarters of them singletons. Sequencing input: peripheral blood. These receptors were taken from a woman in her seventies with acute or convalescent COVID-19.

The V and J genes are TRBV18 and TRBJ1-3; 7 bases are a match to TRBD1. The V gene's germline CDR1 is KGHSH and CDR2 LQKENI. The CDR3 has 16 amino acids. V shed 2 bases and J 3 bases; nucleotides not matched to a gene: 7. The CDR3 loop is CASSPSEGGVGNTIYF. CDR3 DNA sequence: TGTGCCAGCTCACCATCAGAAGGGGGCGTTGGAAACACCATATATTTT.

The chain employs TRBV2 and TRBJ2-5; 7 nucleotides align to TRBD1. V was pared by 6 bases and J by 2 bases, with 9 bases of the junction left unmatched. Germline assignment: CDR1 SNHLY and CDR2 FYNNEI. The CDR3 is 15 amino acids. The CDR3 protein is CASRARDSGQETQYF. CDR3 bases: TGTGCCAGCAGGGCCCGGGACAGCGGACAAGAGACCCAGTACTTC.

J is TRBJ2-1 and V is TRBV11-2; TRBD1 might be the D (8 bases). V lost 4 bases and J lost 12, with 16 bases in between. The CDR3 consists of 13 residues. The germline V gene has CDR1 SGHAT and CDR2 FQNNGV. The CDR3 region has the DNA TGTGCCAGCAGCTCCACAGGGGGGGGACGGCAGTTCTTC. It specifies CASSSTGGGRQFF. The full variable domain, completed using reference TRBV11-2 and TRBJ2-1, is EAGVAQSPRYKIIEKRQSVAFWCNPISGHATLYWYQQILGQGPKLLIQFQNNGVVDDSQLPKDRFSAERLKGVDSTLKIQPAKLEDSAVYLCASSSTGGGRQFFGPGTRLTVL.

This chain's CDR3 is CASSFVGNTIYF. The CDR3 DNA sequence: TGTGCCAGCAGTTTCGTCGGAAACACCATATATTTT. The chain carries TRBV12-3 or TRBV12-4 and TRBJ1-3; no definite D call. The CDR3 runs to 12 residues. With 3 bases removed from V and 4 bases from J, the gap between germline ends came to 4 bases.

The chain has TRBV28 and TRBJ1-2, with D unclear. The germline V gene has CDR1 MDHEN and CDR2 SYDVKM. Trimming left V 6 bases short and J 2 bases short, with 10 bases between. The CDR3 runs 13 residues. The CDR3 region has the DNA TGTGCCAGCAGCCTTGGCGGAAACTATGGCTACACCTTC. Translated, it gives CASSLGGNYGYTF.

The chain employs TRBV27 and TRBJ2-7; 11 bases map to TRBD1. The V gene end was trimmed by 3 bases and the J gene end by 0 bases; junction bases not matched to a gene: 1. The CDR3 runs to 15 residues. Germline V gives CDR1 MNHEY, CDR2 SMNVEV (reference sequence). The CDR3 DNA reads TGTGCCAGCAGTTTGGGGACAGGGGGCTCCTACGAGCAGTACTTC. Its translation: CASSLGTGGSYEQYF.

For this clone: A read error may account for a junction end that differs from germline. This chain links TRBV5-1 with TRBJ2-1; 9 positions agree with TRBD2. From germline, CDR1 is SGHRS and CDR2 YFSETQ. The CDR3 sequence is 17 residues long. Here the CDR3 reads CASTLAAGGPSYNEQFF. CDR3 coding DNA: TGCGCCAGCACCTTGGCGGCGGGGGGGCCATCCTACAATGAGCAGTTCTTC. The variable domain in full, with the rest retrieved from reference TRBV5-1 and TRBJ2-1, is KAGVTQTPRYLIKTRGQQVTLSCSPISGHRSVSWYQQTPGQGLQFLFEYFSETQRNKGNFPGRFSGRQFSNSRSEMNVSTLELGDSALYLCASTLAAGGPSYNEQFFGPGTRLTVL.

V usage is TRBV20-1 and J usage is TRBJ1-1, with D unclear. CDR3 length equals 9 residues. Germline CDR1 reads DFQATT; CDR2 reads SNEGSKA (reference sequence). With 6 bases removed from V and 5 bases from J, the gap between germline ends came to 4 bases. As DNA, the CDR3 is TGCAGTGCCAGGACTGAAGCTTTCTTT. Translating gives CSARTEAFF.

The chain links TRBV12-3 or TRBV12-4 to TRBJ2-6; D is undetermined. This CDR3 spans 13 amino acids. Trimming cost V 3 bases and J 2 bases, with 2 bases left between them. Here the CDR3 reads CASSFTGANVLTF. The CDR3 DNA reads as TGTGCCAGCAGTTTTACTGGGGCCAACGTCCTGACTTTC.

V is TRBV5-1 and J is TRBJ1-5; perhaps TRBD1 as D (6 bases). The CDR3 runs to 15 residues. Germline lookup yields CDR1 SGHRS and CDR2 YFSETQ. V was cut by 0 bases and J by 4 bases, with 11 bases left in between. As DNA, the CDR3 is TGCGCCAGCAGCTTGGAAGGGGGTTGGAATCAGCCCCAGCATTTT. Protein product: CASSLEGGWNQPQHF.

The chain employs TRBV5-1 and TRBJ1-6, with a weak D call TRBD1 (5 bases). The CDR3 contains 15 residues. Per germline, CDR1 SGHRS and CDR2 YFSETQ. V gave up 2 bases and J gave up 5 bases, with 11 bases separating them. The CDR3 coding sequence is TGCGCCAGCAGCTTAGGGGCCACAGATAATTCACCCCTCCACTTT. Its protein product is CASSLGATDNSPLHF.

The chain uses TRBV5-4 and TRBJ2-3; 7 bases are shared with TRBD2. The V gene's germline CDR1 is SGHNT and CDR2 YYREEE (reference sequence). Losses at the gene ends were 4 bases for V and 8 bases for J; bases not matched to a gene: 7. CDR3 length: 13 residues. CDR3 nucleotides: TGTGCCAGCAGCGTGGGGGGGGGAGGTACGCAGTATTTT. Its protein is CASSVGGGGTQYF.

The chain employs TRBV6-2 or TRBV6-3 and TRBJ2-3; D unclear. The CDR3 length is 15 residues. CDR1 and CDR2 from the germline V gene are MNHEY and SVGEGT. The V end was cut by 2 bases, the J end by 0 bases, with 9 bases between. The CDR3 bases are TGTGCCAGCAGTTACGCGGCCGGGAGCACAGATACGCAGTATTTT. As protein: CASSYAAGSTDTQYF.

The chain uses TRBV7-6 and TRBJ2-5; D may be TRBD2 (6 bases). Germline V gives CDR1 SGHVS, CDR2 FNYEAQ. V lost 2 bases and J lost 4, with 14 bases in between. The CDR3 has 15 amino acids. This CDR3 reads CASSLSTGEAETQYF. The DNA for the CDR3 is TGTGCCAGCAGCTTATCTACGGGGGAGGCAGAGACCCAGTACTTC.

The rearrangement joins TRBV7-9 to TRBJ2-3; a weak D match, TRBD1 (6 bases). V gave up 3 bases and J gave up 5 bases, with 12 bases separating them. CDR3 length: 14 residues. The V gene's germline CDR1 is SEHNR and CDR2 FQNEAQ (reference sequence). The CDR3: CASSFRGFLDTQYF. The CDR3 DNA is TGTGCCAGCAGCTTTAGGGGGTTCTTAGATACGCAGTATTTT.

This sequence joins TRBV29-1 and TRBJ2-3, with 7 bases identical to TRBD1. CDR1 and CDR2 (germline): SQVTM, ANQGSEA. V gave up 4 bases and J gave up 0 bases; unmatched junction bases: 7. CDR3 length: 15 residues. The CDR3: CSVAGQITSTDTQYF. As DNA, the CDR3 is TGCAGCGTTGCGGGACAGATAACTAGCACAGATACGCAGTATTTT.

V gene TRBV9 combines with J gene TRBJ2-5, with TRBD1 identical over 9 bases. V lost 6 bases, J lost 3 bases, and 6 bases stayed unmatched. The CDR3 has 14 amino acids. CDR1 SGDLS and CDR2 YYNGEE come from the germline V gene. The CDR3 sequence is CASTLGQGKETQYF. As DNA, the CDR3 is TGTGCCAGCACCCTCGGACAGGGGAAAGAGACCCAGTACTTC.